The clone carrying this T cell receptor (beta chain) was observed once. The antigen is not known. Germline CDR1 MNHEY, CDR2 SMNVEV (reference sequence). CDR3 size: 15 residues. Losses at the gene ends were 2 bases for V and 6 bases for J; bases not matched to a gene: 5. These data are taken from a study of cytomegalovirus exposure and HLA in healthy donors. Study context: Early on, a data release was issued that held roughly 80 million unique TCRs from HLA-typed donors.

PCR amplification relied on 60 Vbeta primers (plus 13 Jbeta primers). TCRdb's table, derived via immunoSEQ multiplex PCR, lists solely in-frame clones and lacks some. The sample records some 190,000 clones, around 80% being singletons. Study-wide findings and caveats: In a later analysis, V- and J-gene trimming of beta chains associated with a DCLRE1C missense variant, replicated independently.

The sample was PBMCs. The sequence was obtained from a man aged 18 to 29 in good health and CMV-seronegative. The chain uses TRBV27 and TRBJ2-1, with 9 bases identical to TRBD1. The CDR3 here is CASSLTTGGRNEQFF. The CDR3 nucleotides read TGTGCCAGCAGTTTAACGACAGGGGGACGCAATGAGCAGTTCTTC.